These T cell receptor beta chains were read from a single sample in a study of blood T cells in healthy people across ages. TCRdb itself ran the 5' RACE reads through MiXCR, one entry per CDR3 protein. The sample lists hundreds of thousands of distinct CDR3 sequences; roughly 30% were seen once. The sequencing sample was made of blood. These receptors were taken from a woman of 80 years or more in good health. The CDR3 runs from the conserved cysteine through the conserved F or W. D genes are given only for firm matches. Size is stated for part of the rows, as once, few or many counts, or as a class when the clone is expanded.

clone size | J gene | D gene | V gene | CDR3 protein | CDR3 DNA
. | TRBJ2-7 | . | TRBV15 | CATSDRGRYEQYF | TGTGCCACCAGCGATCGAGGCAGATACGAGCAGTACTTC
few | TRBJ1-1 | . | TRBV27 | CASSSDLGGGTEAFF | TGTGCCAGCAGTTCTGATCTGGGGGGCGGCACTGAAGCTTTCTTT
many | TRBJ2-7 | . | TRBV5-6 | CASSFTAVGSYEQYF | TGTGCCAGCAGCTTTACTGCTGTGGGCTCCTACGAGCAGTACTTC
few | TRBJ2-7 | . | TRBV30 | CAWRWGVYEQYF | TGTGCCTGGAGGTGGGGGGTGTACGAGCAGTACTTC
. | TRBJ2-1 | . | TRBV7-2 | CATGPPFNEQFF | TGTGCCACCGGACCCCCTTTCAATGAGCAGTTCTTC
many | TRBJ2-5 | . | TRBV7-9 | CASSLGTTGRSTETQYF | TGTGCCAGCAGCTTAGGTACCACAGGGAGATCTACAGAGACCCAGTACTTC
many | TRBJ2-7 | . | TRBV7-6 | CASSLDDGYEQYF | TGTGCCAGCAGCTTGGATGACGGCTACGAGCAGTACTTC
. | TRBJ1-2 | TRBD1 | TRBV6-2/TRBV6-3 | CASSPNARDSYYGYTF | TGTGCCAGCAGCCCAAACGCAAGGGACAGTTACTATGGCTACACCTTC
. | TRBJ1-5 | . | TRBV7-2 | CASSLEGKYSNQPQHF | TGTGCCAGCAGCTTAGAGGGGAAGTATAGCAATCAGCCCCAGCATTTT
many | TRBJ1-6 | . | TRBV20-1 | CSAGSSSSYNSPLHF | TGCAGTGCGGGGTCTTCTAGCTCCTATAATTCACCCCTCCACTTT
many | TRBJ2-1 | . | TRBV20-1 | CSATSPSGRNEQFF | TGCAGTGCTACCTCCCCCTCGGGGAGAAATGAGCAGTTCTTC
many | TRBJ1-5 | . | TRBV7-2 | CASSPHLQGFQPQHF | TGTGCCAGCAGCCCACACCTACAGGGTTTTCAGCCCCAGCATTTT
. | TRBJ2-1 | . | TRBV7-9 | CASTREVGDNEQFF | TGTGCCAGCACCAGAGAGGTGGGGGACAATGAGCAGTTCTTC
few | TRBJ1-6 | TRBD1 | TRBV20-1 | CSARKTGGISNSPLHF | TGCAGTGCTAGGAAGACAGGGGGGATAAGTAATTCACCCCTCCACTTT
. | TRBJ2-1 | . | TRBV5-1 | CASSLFMWDEQFF | TGCGCCAGCAGCTTGTTTATGTGGGATGAGCAGTTCTTC
many | TRBJ1-2 | TRBD1 | TRBV7-2 | CASSLATGTYGYTF | TGTGCCAGCAGCTTAGCGACAGGGACCTATGGCTACACCTTC
many | TRBJ2-4 | . | TRBV7-2 | CASSLKTGPRQYF | TGTGCCAGCAGCTTAAAGACAGGCCCCCGTCAGTACTTC
. | TRBJ2-1 | TRBD2 | TRBV5-1 | CAGSFARASGGLRVF | TGCGCCGGCAGCTTCGCTCGGGCTAGCGGCGGACTGAGGGTCTTC
few | TRBJ1-6 | . | TRBV4-1 | CASSRDPAGDNSPLHF | TGCGCCAGCAGCCGAGACCCCGCAGGGGATAATTCACCCCTCCACTTT
few | TRBJ1-1 | . | TRBV4-3 | CARSRVQGEAFF | TGCGCCAGAAGCCGTGTACAGGGAGAAGCTTTCTTT
many | TRBJ2-3 | . | TRBV27 | CATKAGRSTDTQYF | TGTGCTACAAAAGCGGGCAGGAGCACAGATACGCAGTATTTT
many | TRBJ2-1 | TRBD1 | TRBV7-9 | CASSPRGTGGFYEQFF | TGTGCCAGCAGCCCGAGAGGGACAGGGGGCTTCTATGAGCAGTTCTTC
few | TRBJ2-4 | TRBD1 | TRBV6-6 | CASSYLGQGEHF | TGTGCCAGCAGTTATCTGGGACAGGGGGAACACTTC
many | TRBJ2-5 | . | TRBV3-1 | CASLKSGSETQYF | TGTGCCAGCCTTAAGTCCGGGTCGGAGACCCAGTACTTC
few | TRBJ1-4 | TRBD1 | TRBV3-1 | CASSQVGGQGNEKLFF | TGTGCCAGCAGCCAAGTCGGGGGACAGGGTAATGAAAAACTGTTTTTT
few | TRBJ1-1 | . | TRBV7-2 | CASSFVLKASTEAFF | TGTGCCAGCAGCTTCGTCCTCAAAGCGAGCACTGAAGCTTTCTTT
many | TRBJ2-1 | . | TRBV5-1 | CASSLEHTSSYNEQFF | TGCGCCAGCAGCTTGGAACATACCAGCTCCTACAATGAGCAGTTCTTC
. | TRBJ2-7 | TRBD1 | TRBV12-3/TRBV12-4 | CASSFLGQGLYNEQYF | TGTGCCAGCAGTTTCTTGGGACAGGGGTTATACAATGAGCAGTACTTC
many | TRBJ1-5 | . | TRBV7-2 | CASSLAGRASNQPQHF | TGTGCCAGCAGCTTAGCGGGCCGGGCCTCCAATCAGCCCCAGCATTTT
few | TRBJ1-2 | . | TRBV30 | CAWSGSHWGYGYTF | TGTGCCTGGAGTGGCTCCCATTGGGGCTATGGCTACACCTTC
. | TRBJ2-2 | . | TRBV3-1 | CASSLDITGELFF | TGTGCCAGCAGCCTAGACATTACCGGGGAGCTGTTTTTT
. | TRBJ2-3 | TRBD2 | TRBV6-4 | CASSELAGAGTQYF | TGTGCCAGCAGTGAGCTAGCGGGAGCGGGTACGCAGTATTTT
few | TRBJ2-7 | . | TRBV6-6 | CASSYSGGGRYEQYF | TGTGCCAGCAGTTACTCGGGGGGGGGCCGGTACGAGCAGTACTTC
many | TRBJ1-1 | . | TRBV9 | CASSVLGGEAFF | TGTGCCAGCAGCGTACTGGGGGGGGAAGCTTTCTTT
. | TRBJ1-4 | TRBD1 | TRBV4-2 | CASSPDRVNEKLFF | TGTGCCAGCAGCCCGGACAGGGTCAATGAAAAACTGTTTTTT
. | TRBJ2-2 | TRBD1 | TRBV18 | CASSPMTGPLSNTGELFF | TGTGCCAGCTCACCTATGACAGGGCCCCTTTCGAACACCGGGGAGCTGTTTTTT